Listed here are 2 T cell receptor beta chains from one sample, sequenced in a study of T cell changes during pregnancy in multiple sclerosis. Profiled with immunoSEQ multiplex PCR; TCRdb holds only in-frame clones, not every one. The data hold 45,000 to 55,000 clones, with 92% observed a single time. The sequenced sample was CD4+ T cells from peripheral blood mononuclear cells, obtained after pregnancy. All receptors derive from a female donor with multiple sclerosis, enrolled in a pregnancy study.

CDR3 amino acids: CASSQGLAGTNEQFF. The DNA of the CDR3 is TGTGCCAGCTCACAGGGACTAGCGGGAACCAATGAGCAGTTCTTC. The chain recombines TRBV18 with TRBJ2-1; TRBD2 matches 13 bases. Per the germline V gene, CDR1 is KGHSH and CDR2 is LQKENI. The CDR3 runs to 15 residues. Trimming took 4 bases from V and 6 from J; bases not matched to a gene: 3. The variable domain in full, with the rest retrieved from reference TRBV18 and TRBJ2-1, is NAGVMQNPRHLVRRRGQEARLRCSPMKGHSHVYWYRQLPEEGLKFMVYLQKENIIDESGMPKERFSAEFPKEGPSILRIQQVVRGDSAAYFCASSQGLAGTNEQFFGPGTRLTVL.

The V call is TRBV27, the J call TRBJ2-7; 8 nucleotides match TRBD1. Germline CDR1 MNHEY, CDR2 SMNVEV (reference sequence). J was trimmed by 3 bases and V by 6 bases; bases with no gene match: 1. The CDR3 is 12 residues long. DNA for the CDR3: TGTGCCAGCAGGGGGACAGGCTACGAGCAGTACTTC. It codes for CASRGTGYEQYF.